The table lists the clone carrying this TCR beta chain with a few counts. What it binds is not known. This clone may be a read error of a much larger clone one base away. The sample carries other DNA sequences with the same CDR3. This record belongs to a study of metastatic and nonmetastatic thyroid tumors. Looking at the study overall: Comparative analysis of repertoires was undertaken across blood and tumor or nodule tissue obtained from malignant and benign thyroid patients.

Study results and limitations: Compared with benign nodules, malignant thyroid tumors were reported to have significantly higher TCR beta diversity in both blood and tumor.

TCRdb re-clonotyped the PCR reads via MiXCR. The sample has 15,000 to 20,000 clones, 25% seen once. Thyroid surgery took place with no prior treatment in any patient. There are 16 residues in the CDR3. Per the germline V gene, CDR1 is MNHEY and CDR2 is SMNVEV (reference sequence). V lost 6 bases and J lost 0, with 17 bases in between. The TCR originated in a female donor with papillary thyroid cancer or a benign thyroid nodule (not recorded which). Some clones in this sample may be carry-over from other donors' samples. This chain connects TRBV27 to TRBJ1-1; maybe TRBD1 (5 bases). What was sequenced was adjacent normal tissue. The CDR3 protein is CASRGTGGGMNTEAFF. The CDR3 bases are TGTGCCAGCAGGGGAACAGGCGGCGGTATGAACACTGAAGCTTTCTTT.